The rows below give T cell receptor beta chains drawn from one sample of a study of T cell changes during pregnancy in multiple sclerosis. Only in-frame clones appear in the TCRdb table, and some are missing; sequencing was by immunoSEQ multiplex PCR. This table has roughly 75,000 clones, roughly 92% appearing once. The material was peripheral blood, obtained in the third trimester of pregnancy. These receptors all come from a female donor in good health, enrolled as a control in a pregnancy study. CDR3s include the opening cysteine and the closing phenylalanine or tryptophan. The D gene is left open where the match is weak. A row's size may be missing; if present it is once, few, many or a size class.

j_gene	abundance	v_gene	len	d_gene	CDR3aa	CDR3nt
TRBJ2-7	NA	TRBV4-3	15	TRBD1	CASSRTGTGAYEQYF	TGCGCCAGCAGCCGAACCGGGACAGGGGCCTACGAGCAGTACTTC
TRBJ2-3	NA	TRBV27	13	NA	CASSLLNTDTQYF	TGTGCCAGCAGTTTACTAAACACAGATACGCAGTATTTT
TRBJ2-3	once	TRBV6-5	15	NA	CASSYASSLGDTQYF	TGTGCCAGCAGTTACGCGTCTTCTCTCGGGGATACGCAGTATTTT
TRBJ2-1	NA	TRBV30	15	NA	CAWSVQPGVNNEQFF	TGTGCCTGGAGTGTTCAGCCCGGGGTGAACAATGAGCAGTTCTTC
TRBJ2-5	NA	TRBV30	14	TRBD2	CAWTGGAGAETQYF	TGTGCCTGGACGGGCGGGGCGGGAGCTGAGACCCAGTACTTC
TRBJ2-4	NA	TRBV19	15	NA	CASSPDRGAKNIQYF	TGTGCCAGTAGTCCCGATCGGGGGGCCAAAAACATTCAGTACTTC
TRBJ2-5	NA	TRBV13	19	TRBD2	CASSATRTSGRARYETQYF	TGTGCCAGCAGCGCTACCCGTACTAGCGGGAGGGCCAGGTATGAGACCCAGTACTTC
TRBJ1-1	few	TRBV25-1	11	NA	CASRLYSEAFF	TGTGCCAGCCGTTTGTACAGTGAAGCTTTCTTT
TRBJ2-1	NA	TRBV6-5	14	TRBD2	CASRKGGPGNEQFF	TGTGCCAGCAGGAAGGGAGGGCCGGGCAATGAGCAGTTCTTC
TRBJ1-2	NA	TRBV19	14	NA	CASSIAGTPYGYTF	TGTGCCAGTAGTATAGCCGGGACACCTTATGGCTACACCTTC
TRBJ2-2	NA	TRBV4-2	19	TRBD2	CASSQDLVLAGASTGELFF	TGTGCCAGCAGCCAAGATCTGGTACTAGCGGGAGCGAGTACCGGGGAGCTGTTTTTT
TRBJ1-6	NA	TRBV6-5	15	TRBD1	CASTRTGVDNSPLHF	TGTGCCAGCACCCGGACAGGGGTGGATAATTCACCCCTCCACTTT
TRBJ2-1	NA	TRBV27	15	NA	CASSARDTTYNEQFF	TGTGCCAGCAGTGCCCGGGACACCACCTACAATGAGCAGTTCTTC
TRBJ1-2	NA	TRBV4-1	14	TRBD1	CASSRGQGPYGYTF	TGCGCCAGCAGCAGAGGACAGGGACCCTATGGCTACACCTTC
TRBJ2-3	once	TRBV7-8	19	TRBD2	CASSFLRGALAGVTDTQYF	TGTGCCAGCAGCTTTTTACGAGGGGCCCTAGCGGGGGTCACAGATACGCAGTATTTT
TRBJ1-1	NA	TRBV7-9	15	NA	CASSSGLHPYTEAFF	TGTGCCAGCAGCTCCGGACTTCATCCGTACACTGAAGCTTTCTTT
TRBJ2-5	NA	TRBV5-6	14	NA	CASSPWTTLPVQYF	TGTGCCAGCAGCCCCTGGACTACCCTCCCGGTTCAGTACTTC
TRBJ2-5	NA	TRBV5-6	13	NA	CASSFPGGETQYF	TGTGCCAGCAGCTTCCCCGGGGGAGAGACCCAGTACTTC
TRBJ1-2	NA	TRBV15	14	NA	CATSRDPASYGYTF	TGTGCCACCAGCAGAGATCCCGCGAGCTATGGCTACACCTTC
TRBJ1-1	NA	TRBV6-6	13	NA	CASSPRFDTEAFF	TGTGCCAGCAGCCCCCGGTTTGACACTGAAGCTTTCTTT
TRBJ1-1	few	TRBV7-2	13	NA	CASSLVRNTEAFF	TGTGCCAGCAGCTTAGTGAGGAACACTGAAGCTTTCTTT
TRBJ1-3	NA	TRBV7-9	16	NA	CASSSTRGRVRDTIYF	TGTGCCAGCAGCTCCACACGGGGGAGGGTCCGAGACACCATATATTTT
TRBJ2-5	NA	TRBV29-1	12	TRBD1	CTGQGPQETQYF	TGCACAGGACAGGGCCCACAAGAGACCCAGTACTTC
TRBJ2-7	NA	TRBV6-5	14	TRBD1	CASSYTRGLYEQYF	TGTGCCAGCAGTTACACCAGGGGGCTCTACGAGCAGTACTTC
TRBJ1-2	NA	TRBV28	14	NA	CASSLGSVRGGYTF	TGTGCCAGCAGTTTAGGGTCGGTGCGCGGTGGCTACACCTTC
TRBJ2-7	NA	TRBV1	17	NA	CTSSMRVPGLKPHEQYF	TGCACCAGCAGCATGAGGGTCCCGGGACTCAAGCCCCACGAGCAGTACTTC